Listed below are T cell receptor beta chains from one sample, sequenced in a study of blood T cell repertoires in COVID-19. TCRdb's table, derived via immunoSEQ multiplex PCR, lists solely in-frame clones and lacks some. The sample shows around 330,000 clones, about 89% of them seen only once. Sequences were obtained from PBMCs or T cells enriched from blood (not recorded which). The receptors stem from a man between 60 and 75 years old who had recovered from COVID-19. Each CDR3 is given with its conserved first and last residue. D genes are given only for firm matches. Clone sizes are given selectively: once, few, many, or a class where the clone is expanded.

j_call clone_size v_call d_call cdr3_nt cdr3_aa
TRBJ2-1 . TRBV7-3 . TGTGCCAGCAGCTTAGGAGTCTCCCATGAGCAGTTCTTC CASSLGVSHEQFF
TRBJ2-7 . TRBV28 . TGTGCCAGCAGTTCCACAGGAGAGGCCCGTAACGAGCAGTACTTC CASSSTGEARNEQYF
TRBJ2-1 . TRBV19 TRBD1 TGTGCCAGTAGGTGGGACAGGGGAAGTTACAATGAGCAGTTCTTC CASRWDRGSYNEQFF
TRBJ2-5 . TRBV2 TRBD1 TGTGCCAGCAGGAAACAGGGGACACCGCAAGAGACCCAGTACTTC CASRKQGTPQETQYF
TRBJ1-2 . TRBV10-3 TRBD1 TGTGCCATCAGGGGGACAGGGGGCTTGGGCTACACCTTC CAIRGTGGLGYTF
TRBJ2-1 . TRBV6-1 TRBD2 TGTGCCAGCAGTGAACTCATAGCGGGAGTTGTCGATGAGCAGTTCTTC CASSELIAGVVDEQFF
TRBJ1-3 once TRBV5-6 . TGTGCCAGCAGCTCAAATGGAAACACCATATATTTT CASSSNGNTIYF
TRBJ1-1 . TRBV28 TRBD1 TGTGCCAGCCTTTACAGGGGGACGGGTGAAGCTTTCTTT CASLYRGTGEAFF
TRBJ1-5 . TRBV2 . TGTGCCAGCAGGGCGAGGACACCCAATCAGCCCCAGCATTTT CASRARTPNQPQHF
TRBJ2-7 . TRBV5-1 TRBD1 TGCGCCAGCAGCTCCCCGGGACAGGGATTATTACCCGGGACTTTTAACTCCTACGAGCAGTACTTC CASSSPGQGLLPGTFNSYEQYF